Listed below are T cell receptor beta chains from one sample, sequenced in a study of T cell changes during pregnancy in multiple sclerosis. Libraries were prepared by immunoSEQ multiplex PCR; TCRdb keeps only in-frame clonotypes and omits some of them. This sample carries over 50,000 clones, around 93% of them seen once, and the ten largest clones take 1.5% to 2%. Source: peripheral blood, taken in the second trimester of pregnancy. These receptors all come from a female donor with multiple sclerosis, enrolled in a pregnancy study. Each CDR3 is given with its conserved first and last residue. A D gene is named only where the DNA matches it firmly. Not all rows give a size; the values are once, few, many and, for expanded clones, a class.

.	TRBV7-2	TRBJ2-3	TRBD1	CASSLNRGRDPQYF	TGTGCCAGCAGCTTAAACAGGGGGCGAGATCCGCAGTATTTT
.	TRBV29-1	TRBJ1-1	TRBD1	CSVEDRGGVRGTEAFF	TGCAGCGTTGAAGATCGAGGGGGCGTAAGGGGCACTGAAGCTTTCTTT
once	TRBV27	TRBJ1-1	.	CASSLGTGGKNTEAFF	TGTGCCAGCAGCCTCGGGACCGGGGGTAAGAACACTGAAGCTTTCTTT
.	TRBV5-6	TRBJ1-6	.	CASSLRESSYNSPLHF	TGTGCCAGCAGCTTGAGAGAGAGCTCCTATAATTCACCCCTCCACTTT
.	TRBV5-4	TRBJ2-5	.	CASSLVPEQETQYF	TGTGCCAGCAGCTTGGTGCCAGAACAAGAGACCCAGTACTTC
.	TRBV19	TRBJ2-2	.	CASELSGYGTGELFF	TGTGCCAGTGAGCTCTCGGGATATGGCACCGGGGAGCTGTTTTTT
.	TRBV19	TRBJ2-2	TRBD1	CASKTGTGVTGELFF	TGTGCCAGTAAGACCGGGACAGGGGTCACCGGGGAGCTGTTTTTT
once	TRBV6-5	TRBJ2-5	.	CATLGPQETQYF	TGTGCGACTCTGGGTCCCCAAGAGACCCAGTACTTC
.	TRBV7-8	TRBJ2-1	TRBD2	CASSLGAGGYYNEQFF	TGTGCCAGCAGCTTAGGGGCGGGAGGGTACTACAATGAGCAGTTCTTC
.	TRBV7-8	TRBJ2-3	.	CASSPASGPRVDTQYF	TGTGCCAGCAGCCCCGCGTCGGGCCCCAGGGTGGATACGCAGTATTTT
.	TRBV13	TRBJ2-2	.	CASSRRGMNTGELFF	TGTGCCAGCAGCCGGAGGGGCATGAACACCGGGGAGCTGTTTTTT
.	TRBV6-5	TRBJ1-2	TRBD1	CASRGQGAYGYTF	TGTGCCAGCAGAGGACAGGGGGCATATGGCTACACCTTC
.	TRBV6-6	TRBJ2-5	.	CASSYSSTWETQYF	TGTGCCAGCAGTTACTCTAGCACCTGGGAGACCCAGTACTTC
once	TRBV5-6	TRBJ1-1	.	CASSLPGISEAFF	TGTGCCAGCAGCTTACCAGGGATTTCTGAAGCTTTCTTT
.	TRBV7-2	TRBJ1-2	.	CASSLALAGLTGYTF	TGTGCCAGCAGCTTAGCCCTGGCGGGTTTAACAGGCTACACCTTC
.	TRBV4-2	TRBJ2-3	TRBD2	CASSLLAGGPDTQYF	TGTGCCAGCAGCCTCTTAGCGGGAGGGCCAGATACGCAGTATTTT
.	TRBV19	TRBJ1-1	.	CASSISRGLNTEAFF	TGTGCCAGTAGTATCTCCAGGGGATTGAACACTGAAGCTTTCTTT
.	TRBV19	TRBJ1-1	TRBD1	CASSTGAGGDHTEAFF	TGTGCCAGTAGTACAGGGGCAGGGGGCGACCACACTGAAGCTTTCTTT
.	TRBV6-5	TRBJ1-5	.	CASSYQGPYSNQPQHF	TGTGCCAGCAGTTACCAGGGGCCATATAGCAATCAGCCCCAGCATTTT
.	TRBV7-9	TRBJ1-1	.	CASTPQANTEAFF	TGTGCCAGCACCCCCCAAGCGAACACTGAAGCTTTCTTT
.	TRBV6-6	TRBJ2-1	TRBD2	CASSSDRGREYNEQFF	TGTGCCAGCAGTTCCGATAGAGGGAGGGAGTACAATGAGCAGTTCTTC
.	TRBV5-1	TRBJ2-3	.	CASSLEERRNTQYF	TGCGCCAGCAGCTTGGAGGAGAGAAGAAATACGCAGTATTTT
.	TRBV15	TRBJ1-2	TRBD1	CATSRGGTGNNYTF	TGTGCCACCAGCAGGGGGGGGACAGGGAACAACTACACCTTC
.	TRBV18	TRBJ1-1	.	CASSLGQPNTEAFF	TGTGCCAGCTCCCTCGGACAGCCGAACACTGAAGCTTTCTTT
.	TRBV19	TRBJ2-5	.	CASSIGTAWETQYF	TGTGCCAGTAGTATCGGTACAGCATGGGAGACCCAGTACTTC
.	TRBV29-1	TRBJ2-5	.	CSVGHRGGRETQYF	TGCAGCGTTGGCCACCGAGGAGGTCGCGAGACCCAGTACTTC
.	TRBV28	TRBJ2-7	TRBD2	CASSLGLAAGISSYEQYF	TGTGCCAGCAGTCTGGGACTAGCGGCCGGAATTAGCTCCTACGAGCAGTACTTC
.	TRBV29-1	TRBJ2-1	TRBD2	CSVETSGVYNEQFF	TGCAGCGTTGAAACTAGCGGGGTGTACAATGAGCAGTTCTTC
.	TRBV4-3	TRBJ2-1	TRBD2	CASSQGTSGSSYNEQFF	TGCGCCAGCAGCCAAGGAACTAGCGGATCCTCCTACAATGAGCAGTTCTTC
.	TRBV27	TRBJ2-7	TRBD2	CASSLVAGGDPLREQYF	TGTGCCAGCAGTTTAGTAGCGGGAGGGGATCCACTTCGGGAGCAGTACTTC
.	TRBV2	TRBJ1-3	TRBD1	CATGDSSGNTIYF	TGTGCCACCGGGGACAGCTCTGGAAACACCATATATTTT
.	TRBV11-1	TRBJ2-2	TRBD2	CASSHHDWTSANTGELFF	TGTGCCAGCAGCCACCACGATTGGACTAGCGCAAACACCGGGGAGCTGTTTTTT
.	TRBV19	TRBJ2-7	TRBD2	CASSIGPGGDYEQYF	TGTGCCAGTAGTATAGGTCCGGGAGGGGACTACGAGCAGTACTTC
.	TRBV5-4	TRBJ2-1	TRBD2	CASSEGSGSSYNEQFF	TGTGCCAGCAGCGAAGGGAGCGGGAGTTCCTACAATGAGCAGTTCTTC
.	TRBV5-1	TRBJ2-3	.	CASSLAGDRSTDTQYF	TGCGCCAGCAGCTTGGCGGGGGATCGGAGCACAGATACGCAGTATTTT
.	TRBV6-6	TRBJ2-5	.	CASRSGGQETQYF	TGTGCCAGCAGGAGCGGAGGCCAAGAGACCCAGTACTTC
.	TRBV5-4	TRBJ2-6	.	CASSYRTGTGANVLTF	TGTGCCAGCAGCTACCGAACCGGGACAGGGGCCAACGTCCTGACTTTC
.	TRBV27	TRBJ2-3	.	CASSSPGTRGTDTQYF	TGTGCCAGCAGTTCCCCCGGGACACGCGGCACAGATACGCAGTATTTT
.	TRBV11-3	TRBJ2-1	.	CASSLVWHDEQFF	TGTGCCAGCAGCTTAGTCTGGCACGATGAGCAGTTCTTC
.	TRBV6-5	TRBJ2-1	TRBD1	CATGGQGWNEQFF	TGTGCTACCGGGGGACAGGGGTGGAATGAGCAGTTCTTC
.	TRBV6-6	TRBJ1-1	.	CASSYPGPNTEAFF	TGTGCCAGCAGTTACCCAGGCCCGAACACTGAAGCTTTCTTT
.	TRBV19	TRBJ2-7	TRBD2	CASGTTTSGLYEQYF	TGTGCCAGTGGAACAACGACTAGCGGGCTCTACGAGCAGTACTTC
.	TRBV7-9	TRBJ2-3	.	CASSLQGDTQYF	TGTGCCAGCAGCTTACAGGGAGATACGCAGTATTTT
.	TRBV10-3	TRBJ1-4	.	CAISESGGPNEKLFF	TGTGCCATCAGTGAGTCGGGGGGACCTAATGAAAAACTGTTTTTT
few	TRBV5-8	TRBJ2-1	TRBD2	CASSPGLAGVLAVYEQFF	TGTGCCAGCAGCCCTGGACTAGCGGGAGTCCTAGCTGTCTATGAGCAGTTCTTC
.	TRBV28	TRBJ2-3	TRBD2	CASSVVAGPTDTQYF	TGTGCCAGCAGTGTAGTAGCGGGACCCACAGATACGCAGTATTTT
.	TRBV7-9	TRBJ2-5	.	CASSATSAGVIQETQYF	TGTGCCAGCAGCGCAACCAGCGCAGGGGTAATCCAAGAGACCCAGTACTTC
.	TRBV9	TRBJ2-5	TRBD1	CASSAGQGVMETQYF	TGTGCCAGCAGCGCCGGACAGGGAGTGATGGAGACCCAGTACTTC
.	TRBV6-6	TRBJ2-3	.	CASSLLEIYTDTQYF	TGTGCCAGCAGCCTACTGGAGATTTACACAGATACGCAGTATTTT
once	TRBV5-4	TRBJ1-1	TRBD1	CASSRPRTGGRGTEAFF	TGTGCCAGCAGCCGCCCTAGGACAGGGGGCCGGGGGACTGAAGCTTTCTTT
.	TRBV2	TRBJ2-3	.	CASSGLPTDTQYF	TGTGCCAGTTCGGGACTCCCCACAGATACGCAGTATTTT
.	TRBV5-1	TRBJ2-7	TRBD2	CASSLSGKDTYEQYF	TGCGCCAGCAGCTTGAGCGGGAAGGATACCTACGAGCAGTACTTC
once	TRBV5-1	TRBJ1-2	.	CASSPASSLGGLRGYTF	TGCGCCAGCAGCCCGGCCTCTTCCCTCGGGGGACTAAGAGGCTACACCTTC
once	TRBV6-1	TRBJ2-3	.	CASSELSGRGADTQYF	TGTGCCAGCAGTGAATTATCGGGGCGCGGGGCCGATACGCAGTATTTT
.	TRBV5-3	TRBJ2-5	TRBD2	CARSLVTSGTQETQYF	TGTGCCAGAAGCTTGGTGACTAGCGGGACCCAAGAGACCCAGTACTTC
.	TRBV6-5	TRBJ2-2	.	CASSYGPSNTGELFF	TGTGCCAGCAGTTACGGGCCATCCAACACCGGGGAGCTGTTTTTT
.	TRBV6-6	TRBJ1-2	TRBD1	CASRTGDRGYTF	TGTGCCAGCAGGACAGGGGATAGGGGCTACACCTTC